One sample yielded the 32 T cell receptor beta chains listed below, sequenced in a study of beta chain features in type 1 diabetes. Expressed TCRB transcripts were sequenced because the entire RNA isolate underwent reverse transcription. The assay was immunoSEQ multiplex PCR, and TCRdb's table has in-frame clones only and misses some. The table lists about 290,000 clones, 8% of them singletons. Sequenced sample: central memory CD4+ T cells from blood. These receptors were collected from a woman in her late teens or twenties in good health.

The chain is built from TRBV6-1 and TRBJ2-5; TRBD1 might be the D (5 bases). The CDR3 totals 12 residues. Germline CDR1 reads MNHNS; CDR2 reads SASEGT. V dropped 7 bases and J dropped 5 bases, with 11 bases sitting between them. In nucleotides, the CDR3 is TGTGCCAGCAAGGGGCCTGGTGAGACCCAGTACTTC. Its protein product is CASKGPGETQYF.

V is TRBV25-1 and J is TRBJ1-6, with D unresolved. Trimming pared 5 bases from V and 7 bases from J, leaving 9 bases between. This CDR3 region has 13 residues. Germline CDR1 reads MGHDK; CDR2 reads SYGVNS. The CDR3 DNA sequence: TGTGCCAGCAGTCACCTTTTGAATTCACCCCTCCACTTT. Translation: CASSHLLNSPLHF.

The chain recombines TRBV27 with TRBJ2-5; tentative D call: TRBD2 (5 bases). Trimming stripped 6 bases from V and 5 bases from J, with 13 bases between. Per the germline V gene, CDR1 is MNHEY and CDR2 is SMNVEV (reference sequence). The CDR3 runs to 13 residues. The chain's CDR3 is CASSLRVRETQYF. CDR3 DNA sequence: TGTGCCAGCAGCTTGAGGGTTAGGGAGACCCAGTACTTC.

This clone was observed many times. The rearrangement links TRBV30 to TRBJ2-7, with D possibly matching TRBD1 (5 bases). Trimming removed 2 bases at V and 2 bases at J, with 10 bases between. The germline V gene encodes CDR1 GTSNPN and CDR2 SVGIG (reference sequence). CDR3 length equals 13 residues. CDR3 bases: TGTGCCTGGAGTAAGGACATGGCCTACGAGCAGTACTTC. Protein: CAWSKDMAYEQYF.

This rearrangement joins TRBV5-4 to TRBJ2-1; a weak D match, TRBD2 (6 bases). The CDR3 length is 13 residues. Germline V gene lookup returns CDR1 SGHNT and CDR2 YYREEE (reference sequence). V was clipped by 4 bases and J by 8 bases, with 13 bases between them. The CDR3 DNA follows: TGTGCCAGCAGCGCGGGACCGCCCGATGAGCAGTTCTTC. Translation: CASSAGPPDEQFF.

The chain employs TRBV7-9 and TRBJ2-1; 9 bases match TRBD1. In germline, CDR1 is SEHNR, CDR2 FQNEAQ (reference sequence). The CDR3 consists of 15 residues. V was clipped by 8 bases and J by 5 bases; unmatched bases: 10. CDR3 in DNA: TGTGCCAGCTATCGTTCCGGGACAGGGAACAATGAGCAGTTCTTC. Its translation is CASYRSGTGNNEQFF. The full variable domain, rest sourced from reference TRBV7-9 and TRBJ2-1, is DTGVSQNPRHKITKRGQNVTFRCDPISEHNRLYWYRQTLGQGPEFLTYFQNEAQLEKSRLLSDRFSAERPKGSFSTLEIQRTEQGDSAMYLCASYRSGTGNNEQFFGPGTRLTVL.

The CDR3 loop reads CATSRDTVAEKLFF. For the CDR3, the DNA is TGTGCCACCAGCAGAGACACGGTGGCTGAAAAACTGTTTTTT. The J gene is TRBJ1-4, the V gene TRBV15; D is ambiguous. V dropped 0 bases and J dropped 7 bases, with 9 bases sitting between them. Germline V gene data show CDR1 as LNHNV and CDR2 as YYDKDF (reference sequence). This CDR3 is 14 amino acids long. Drawing the rest from reference TRBV15 and TRBJ1-4, the complete variable domain is DAMVIQNPRYQVTQFGKPVTLSCSQTLNHNVMYWYQQKSSQAPKLLFHYYDKDFNNEADTPDNFQSRRPNTSFCFLDIRSPGLGDTAMYLCATSRDTVAEKLFFGSGTQLSVL.

The chain joins TRBV28 to TRBJ2-5; TRBD1 matches at 10 bases. The V gene's germline CDR1 is MDHEN and CDR2 SYDVKM. This CDR3 has 15 residues. Losses at the gene ends were 4 bases for V and 5 bases for J; bases not matched to a gene: 7. The DNA for the CDR3 is TGTGCCAGCAGTTCCTTGACAGGGGGCGCGGAGACCCAGTACTTC. Amino acids: CASSSLTGGAETQYF.

This clone was observed a few times. The rearrangement links TRBV29-1 to TRBJ2-7; tentative D call: TRBD1 (6 bases). CDR1 is SQVTM, CDR2 ANQGSEA, per germline. Trimming pared 4 bases from V and 0 bases from J, leaving 10 bases between. The CDR3 has 13 amino acids. CDR3 coding DNA: TGCAGCGTTGTTAGGGACACCTCCTACGAGCAGTACTTC. This translates into CSVVRDTSYEQYF.

The V call is TRBV7-9, the J call TRBJ1-4; weak D call: TRBD1 (5 bases). Germline lookup yields CDR1 SEHNR and CDR2 FQNEAQ (reference sequence). There are 15 residues in the CDR3. V lost 0 bases and J lost 4, with 9 bases in between. CDR3 in DNA: TGTGCCAGCAGCTTAGCGGGGCACTTTAATGAAAAACTGTTTTTT. It specifies CASSLAGHFNEKLFF.

This clone was observed a handful of times. This chain links TRBV5-4 with TRBJ2-1; perhaps D is TRBD1 or TRBD2 (6 bases each). Germline V gives CDR1 SGHNT, CDR2 YYREEE (reference sequence). CDR3 length: 15 residues. The germline V and J ends were trimmed by 0 bases and 2 bases, with 9 bases remaining between them. The CDR3 reads CASSLDGGTYNEQFF. In DNA, the CDR3 is TGTGCCAGCAGCTTGGACGGGGGCACCTACAATGAGCAGTTCTTC.

The sample holds a few counts of this clone. This chain links TRBV29-1 with TRBJ2-1; weak D call: TRBD1 (6 bases). Looked up from germline, CDR1 is SQVTM and CDR2 is ANQGSEA. This CDR3 has 17 amino acids. The ends were cut back, 6 bases at V and 1 base at J, with 22 bases in the middle. The CDR3 sequence is CSVSGKTGTRSYNEQFF. In nucleotides, the CDR3 is TGCAGCGTCTCAGGGAAGACAGGCACTAGGTCCTACAATGAGCAGTTCTTC.

CDR3: CASNRGTGGQLDEQFF. The CDR3 bases are TGTGCCAGCAACCGGGGGACAGGGGGTCAACTGGATGAGCAGTTCTTC. V and J are TRBV5-4 and TRBJ2-1, with 11 bases identical to TRBD1. Per the germline V gene, CDR1 is SGHNT and CDR2 is YYREEE (reference sequence). The J segment lost 8 bases and the V segment lost 6 bases, leaving 13 bases of the junction unmatched. The CDR3 runs 16 residues.

Only a few counts were recorded for this clone. V is TRBV6-4 and J is TRBJ2-2, with D uncertain. The germline V gene has CDR1 MRHNA and CDR2 SNTAGT. Trimming stripped 3 bases from V and 2 bases from J, with 7 bases between. CDR3 size: 14 residues. CDR3 region: CASSEGINTGELFF. The CDR3 DNA reads as TGTGCCAGCAGTGAAGGGATCAACACCGGGGAGCTGTTTTTT.

In this sample, this clone turned up many times. The chain combines TRBV6-1 with TRBJ2-1; D not certain. The CDR3 spans 17 residues. V lost 3 bases and J 0 bases, leaving 15 bases between the germline ends. Per the germline V gene, CDR1 is MNHNS and CDR2 is SASEGT. For the CDR3, the DNA is TGTGCCAGCAGTGATTTTCGTGGTGGAAGCTCCTACAATGAGCAGTTCTTC. Protein: CASSDFRGGSSYNEQFF.

A few counts support this clone. V usage is TRBV2 and J usage is TRBJ2-3; D is possibly TRBD2 (5 bases). The CDR3 is 13 residues long. In germline, CDR1 is SNHLY, CDR2 FYNNEI. V lost 2 bases and J lost 4, with 7 bases in between. The CDR3, as DNA: TGTGCCAGCAGTGAATCACTAGCAGATACGCAGTATTTT. Protein product: CASSESLADTQYF.

J is TRBJ2-2 and V is TRBV6-6, with 7 bases identical to TRBD2. From germline, CDR1 is MNHNY and CDR2 SVGAGI (reference sequence). This CDR3 spans 16 amino acids. V was pared by 0 bases and J by 6 bases, with 7 bases of the junction left unmatched. CDR3 region: CASSYSGQGGAGELFF. CDR3 coding DNA: TGTGCCAGCAGTTACTCAGGGCAGGGAGGGGCCGGGGAGCTGTTTTTT.

This clone was seen a handful of times. The rearrangement links TRBV7-3 to TRBJ2-2, with D possibly being TRBD1 (5 bases). CDR3 size: 13 residues. Looked up from germline, CDR1 is SGHTA and CDR2 is FQGTGA. V lost 4 bases and J 6 bases, leaving 9 bases between the germline ends. The DNA for the CDR3 is TGTGCCAGCAGCTCGACAGCTGCCGGGGAGCTGTTTTTT. Protein sequence: CASSSTAAGELFF.

This clone was seen a few times. The same CDR3 is also encoded by other DNA sequences in this sample. V gene TRBV7-9 combines with J gene TRBJ1-5; D not certain. This CDR3 comprises 15 residues. Germline V gene data show CDR1 as SEHNR and CDR2 as FQNEAQ (reference sequence). V lost 0 bases and J 4 bases, leaving 10 bases between the germline ends. The CDR3 reads CASSLAGGPNQPQHF. CDR3 coding DNA: TGTGCCAGCAGCTTAGCGGGTGGTCCTAATCAGCCCCAGCATTTT.

This clone showed up many times. The chain is built from TRBV2 and TRBJ1-2; 10 bases map to TRBD1. Looked up from germline, CDR1 is SNHLY and CDR2 is FYNNEI. This CDR3 has 12 residues. V shed 11 bases and J 6 bases; nucleotides not matched to a gene: 6. Here the CDR3 reads CAGTGDQDGYTF. The CDR3 bases are TGTGCCGGGACAGGGGATCAGGATGGCTACACCTTC.

In its sample, this clone was seen a few times. V usage is TRBV6-1 and J usage is TRBJ1-5; 9 positions agree with TRBD1. After removal of 6 bases from V and 3 bases from J, the junction contained 6 bases not matched to a gene. Germline V gene lookup returns CDR1 MNHNS and CDR2 SASEGT. The CDR3 loop spans 15 amino acids. This chain's CDR3 is CASSADRGDNQPQHF. The CDR3 nucleotides are TGTGCCAGCAGCGCTGACAGGGGGGACAATCAGCCCCAGCATTTT.

This clone appeared many times. The CDR3 coding sequence is TGTGCCAGCAGCTTAGCATCAGCGAACACTGAAGCTTTCTTT. This gives the protein CASSLASANTEAFF. V and J are TRBV7-9 and TRBJ1-1; D gene ambiguous. The CDR3 is 14 amino acids. Germline CDR1 SEHNR, CDR2 FQNEAQ (reference sequence). The V end lost 0 bases, the J end lost 1 base, and 6 bases lay between the germline ends.

The chain is built from TRBV5-1 and TRBJ2-3; 9 bases fit TRBD2. CDR1 is SGHRS, CDR2 YFSETQ, per germline. The V and J ends lost 3 bases and 0 bases, in that order; junction bases with no gene match: 8. CDR3 length: 17 residues. The CDR3 loop is CASSSGLAPLSTDTQYF. Here the CDR3 DNA reads TGCGCCAGCAGCTCGGGACTAGCCCCCTTGAGCACAGATACGCAGTATTTT.

There are many counts of this clone. The chain joins TRBV4-3 to TRBJ1-3, with D unresolved. Germline values: CDR1 LGHNA, CDR2 YSLEER. The CDR3 has 15 residues. Trimming took 4 bases from V and 0 from J, leaving 10 bases between them. The CDR3: CASSPNPVSGNTIYF. DNA of the CDR3: TGCGCCAGCAGCCCTAACCCAGTCTCTGGAAACACCATATATTTT.

This clone turned up a few times. This chain links TRBV7-2 with TRBJ1-2; tentatively, D is TRBD1 (5 bases). The CDR3 has 13 amino acids. Trimming removed 6 bases from V and 6 bases from J, with 14 bases in between. Germline assignment: CDR1 SGHTA and CDR2 FQGNSA. CDR3 loop: CASSPRDSNGYTF. The CDR3 nucleotides are TGTGCCAGCAGTCCCAGGGATTCCAATGGCTACACCTTC. The whole variable domain, filled in from reference TRBV7-2 and TRBJ1-2, reads GAGVSQSPSNKVTEKGKDVELRCDPISGHTALYWYRQSLGQGLEFLIYFQGNSAPDKSGLPSDRFSAERTGGSVSTLTIQRTQQEDSAVYLCASSPRDSNGYTFGSGTRLTVV.

Points on this clone: Other DNA sequences in the sample encode the same CDR3. The chain uses TRBV20-1 and TRBJ2-7; TRBD1 aligns across 7 bases. Germline-derived CDR1 and CDR2 are DFQATT and SNEGSKA (reference sequence). The CDR3 spans 11 residues. The junction had 2 bases not matched to a gene; V was cut back by 3 bases and J by 6 bases. The CDR3 coding sequence is TGCAGTGCTAGCCCAGGGGGCGAGCAGTACTTC. Its protein is CSASPGGEQYF.

This clone was counted ten times or more. The chain recombines TRBV5-4 with TRBJ2-2; tentatively, D is TRBD1 (7 bases). The CDR3 loop spans 16 amino acids. The V and J ends lost 3 bases and 1 base respectively, with 13 bases between them. Germline assignment: CDR1 SGHNT and CDR2 YYREEE (reference sequence). Written as DNA, the CDR3 is TGTGCCAGCAGCTCGGCGGGACAGATGAACACCGGGGAGCTGTTTTTT. Translated, it gives CASSSAGQMNTGELFF.

This chain uses TRBV11-3 with TRBJ2-3, with D perhaps matching TRBD1 (6 bases). The CDR3 sequence is 13 residues long. CDR1 is SGHNT, CDR2 YENEEA, per germline. Trimming removed 5 bases at V and 7 bases at J, with 13 bases between. CDR3 sequence (DNA): TGTGCCAGCAGCCAGGGACACTACAATACGCAGTATTTT. Encoded protein: CASSQGHYNTQYF.

This clone was seen a few times. The gene calls are TRBV5-1 and TRBJ2-3; TRBD1 aligns across 8 bases. The CDR3 runs to 15 residues. V lost 6 bases to trimming and J lost 1 base; unmatched junction nucleotides: 7. Germline CDR1 SGHRS, CDR2 YFSETQ. CDR3 residues: CASTRQGSGTDTQYF. DNA for the CDR3: TGCGCCAGCACCAGACAGGGGTCAGGCACAGATACGCAGTATTTT.

This clone appeared many times. This chain links TRBV5-5 with TRBJ1-3; D may be TRBD1 (6 bases). V was shortened by 4 bases and J by 4 bases, with 9 bases between the two germline ends. The CDR3 extends over 13 amino acids. From germline, CDR1 is SGHKS and CDR2 YYEKEE (reference sequence). This CDR3 reads CASSPGTGNTIYF. CDR3 nucleotides: TGTGCCAGCAGCCCCGGGACAGGAAACACCATATATTTT. Combining the CDR3 with reference TRBV5-5 and TRBJ1-3 gives the whole variable domain DAGVTQSPTHLIKTRGQQVTLRCSPISGHKSVSWYQQVLGQGPQFIFQYYEKEERGRGNFPDRFSARQFPNYSSELNVNALLLGDSALYLCASSPGTGNTIYFGEGSWLTVV.

This clone was observed a handful of times. The chain uses TRBV28 and TRBJ2-3; 13 nucleotides agree with TRBD2. CDR3 size: 14 residues. Germline V gene lookup returns CDR1 MDHEN and CDR2 SYDVKM. Trimming took 9 bases from V and 4 from J; bases not matched to a gene: 4. The CDR3 sequence: CASGTSGEADTQYF. The CDR3 nucleotides read TGTGCCAGTGGGACTAGCGGGGAAGCAGATACGCAGTATTTT.

This clone was detected ten times or more. The chain carries TRBV6-6 and TRBJ1-1; D not certain. V lost 8 bases and J 11 bases, leaving 24 bases between the germline ends. The CDR3 length is 14 residues. CDR1 is MNHNY, CDR2 SVGAGI, per germline (reference sequence). The CDR3 here is CASAKQTEAWWAFF. CDR3 DNA: TGTGCCAGCGCAAAGCAGACGGAGGCTTGGTGGGCTTTCTTT.